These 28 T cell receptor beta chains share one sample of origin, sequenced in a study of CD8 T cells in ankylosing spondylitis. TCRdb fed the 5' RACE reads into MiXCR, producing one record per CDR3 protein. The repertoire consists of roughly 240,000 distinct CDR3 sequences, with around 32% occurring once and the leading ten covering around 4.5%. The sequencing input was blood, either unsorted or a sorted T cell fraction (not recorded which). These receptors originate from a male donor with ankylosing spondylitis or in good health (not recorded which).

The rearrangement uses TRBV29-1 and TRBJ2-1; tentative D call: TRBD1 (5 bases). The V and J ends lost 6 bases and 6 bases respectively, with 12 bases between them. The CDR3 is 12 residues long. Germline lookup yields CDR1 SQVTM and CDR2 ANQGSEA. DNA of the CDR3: TGCAGCGTCTCGACAGCTTTCAATGAGCAGTTCTTC. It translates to CSVSTAFNEQFF.

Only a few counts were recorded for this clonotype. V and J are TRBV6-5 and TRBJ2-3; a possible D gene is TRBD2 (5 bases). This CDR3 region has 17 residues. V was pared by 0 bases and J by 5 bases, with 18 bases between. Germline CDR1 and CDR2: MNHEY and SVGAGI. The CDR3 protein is CASSYSGGRARGDTQYF. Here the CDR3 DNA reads TGTGCCAGCAGTTACTCGGGCGGACGGGCACGGGGAGATACGCAGTATTTT.

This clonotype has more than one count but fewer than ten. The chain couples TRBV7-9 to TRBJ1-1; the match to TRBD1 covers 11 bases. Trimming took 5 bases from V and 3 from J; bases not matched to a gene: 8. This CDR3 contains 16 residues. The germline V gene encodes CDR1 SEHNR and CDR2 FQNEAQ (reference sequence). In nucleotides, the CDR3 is TGTGCCAGCAGCCCAGGGACAGGGGGTCGGTACACTGAAGCTTTCTTT. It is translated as CASSPGTGGRYTEAFF. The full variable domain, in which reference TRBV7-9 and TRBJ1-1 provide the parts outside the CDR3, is DTGVSQNPRHKITKRGQNVTFRCDPISEHNRLYWYRQTLGQGPEFLTYFQNEAQLEKSRLLSDRFSAERPKGSFSTLEIQRTEQGDSAMYLCASSPGTGGRYTEAFFGQGTRLTVV.

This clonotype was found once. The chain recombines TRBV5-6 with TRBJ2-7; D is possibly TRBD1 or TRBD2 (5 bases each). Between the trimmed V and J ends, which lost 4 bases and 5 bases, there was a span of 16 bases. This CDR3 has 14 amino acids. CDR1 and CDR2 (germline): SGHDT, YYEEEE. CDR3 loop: CASSPGTVLNEQYF. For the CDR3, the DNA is TGTGCCAGCAGCCCTGGGACGGTTTTGAACGAGCAGTACTTC.

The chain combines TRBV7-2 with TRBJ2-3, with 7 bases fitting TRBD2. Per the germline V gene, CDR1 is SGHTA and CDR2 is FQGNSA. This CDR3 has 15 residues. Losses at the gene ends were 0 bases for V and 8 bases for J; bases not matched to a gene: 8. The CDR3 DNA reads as TGTGCCAGCAGCTTAGCGGGTGGGGGGGGAGGTACGCAGTATTTT. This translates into CASSLAGGGGGTQYF.

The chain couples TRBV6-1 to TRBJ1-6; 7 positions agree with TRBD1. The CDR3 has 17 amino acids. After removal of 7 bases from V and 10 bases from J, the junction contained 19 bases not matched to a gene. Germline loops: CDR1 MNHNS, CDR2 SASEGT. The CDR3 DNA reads TGTGCCAGCACCCCGACATCTACGACAGGGTCAGGGTCACCCCTCCACTTT. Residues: CASTPTSTTGSGSPLHF.

In nucleotides, the CDR3 is TGTGCCAGCAGCCAACTAGCGGGGGATACAGATACGCAGTATTTT. Its protein is CASSQLAGDTDTQYF. This rearrangement joins TRBV4-2 to TRBJ2-3, with 10 positions matching TRBD2. There are 15 residues in the CDR3. Looked up from germline, CDR1 is LGHNA and CDR2 is YNFKEQ. Trimming at V came to 2 bases and at J to 3 bases, leaving 2 bases not matched to a gene.

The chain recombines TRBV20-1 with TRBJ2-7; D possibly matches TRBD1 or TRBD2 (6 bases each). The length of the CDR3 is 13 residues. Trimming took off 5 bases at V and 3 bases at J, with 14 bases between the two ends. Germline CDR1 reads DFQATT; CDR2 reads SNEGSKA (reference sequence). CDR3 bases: TGCAGTGCTCGAGGGGGAGGAGGCTACGAGCAGTACTTC. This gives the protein CSARGGGGYEQYF.

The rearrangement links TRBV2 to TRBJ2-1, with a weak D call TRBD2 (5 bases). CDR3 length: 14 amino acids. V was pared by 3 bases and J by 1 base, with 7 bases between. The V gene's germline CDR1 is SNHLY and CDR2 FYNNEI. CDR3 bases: TGTGCCAGCAGTGACGGGGAGTCCTACAATGAGCAGTTCTTC. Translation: CASSDGESYNEQFF.

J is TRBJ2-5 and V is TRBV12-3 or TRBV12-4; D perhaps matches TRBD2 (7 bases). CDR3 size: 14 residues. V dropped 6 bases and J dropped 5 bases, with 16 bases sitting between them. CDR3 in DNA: TGTGCCAGCAGACGATCGGGGGGCCGGGAGACCCAGTACTTC. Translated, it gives CASRRSGGRETQYF.

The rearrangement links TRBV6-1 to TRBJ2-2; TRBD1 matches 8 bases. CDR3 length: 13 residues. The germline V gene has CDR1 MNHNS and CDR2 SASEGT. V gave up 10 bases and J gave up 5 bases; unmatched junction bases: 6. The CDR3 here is CATRQGWTGELFF. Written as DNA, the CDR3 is TGTGCCACCCGACAGGGGTGGACCGGGGAGCTGTTTTTT.

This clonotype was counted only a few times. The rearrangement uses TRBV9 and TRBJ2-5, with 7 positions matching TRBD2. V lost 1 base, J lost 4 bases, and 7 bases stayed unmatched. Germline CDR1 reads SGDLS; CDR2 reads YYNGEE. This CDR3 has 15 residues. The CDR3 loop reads CASSVTLAVGETQYF. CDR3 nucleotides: TGTGCCAGCAGCGTAACTCTAGCGGTCGGAGAGACCCAGTACTTC.

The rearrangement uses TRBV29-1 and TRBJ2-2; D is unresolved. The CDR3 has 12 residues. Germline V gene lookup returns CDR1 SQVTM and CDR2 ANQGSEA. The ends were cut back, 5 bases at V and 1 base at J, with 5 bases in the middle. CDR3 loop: CSVIRNTGELFF. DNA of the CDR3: TGCAGCGTTATCAGGAACACCGGGGAGCTGTTTTTT.

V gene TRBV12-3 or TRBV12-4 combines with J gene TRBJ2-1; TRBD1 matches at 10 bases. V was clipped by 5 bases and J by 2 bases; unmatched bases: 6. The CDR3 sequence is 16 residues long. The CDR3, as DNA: TGTGCCAGCAGTCGAGGGGACAGGGGAGCCTACAATGAGCAGTTCTTC. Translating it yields CASSRGDRGAYNEQFF.

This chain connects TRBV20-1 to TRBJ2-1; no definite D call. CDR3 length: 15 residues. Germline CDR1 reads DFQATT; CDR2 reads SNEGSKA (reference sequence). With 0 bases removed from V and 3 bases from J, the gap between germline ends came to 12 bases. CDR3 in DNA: TGCAGTGCTAGAGACCCCCTAGGTTTCTACAATGAGCAGTTCTTC. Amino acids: CSARDPLGFYNEQFF.

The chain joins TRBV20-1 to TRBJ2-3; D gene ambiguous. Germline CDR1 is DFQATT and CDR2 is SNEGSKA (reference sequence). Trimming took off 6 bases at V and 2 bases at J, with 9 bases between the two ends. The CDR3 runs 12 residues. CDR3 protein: CSANADTDTQYF. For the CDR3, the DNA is TGCAGTGCCAACGCGGACACAGATACGCAGTATTTT.

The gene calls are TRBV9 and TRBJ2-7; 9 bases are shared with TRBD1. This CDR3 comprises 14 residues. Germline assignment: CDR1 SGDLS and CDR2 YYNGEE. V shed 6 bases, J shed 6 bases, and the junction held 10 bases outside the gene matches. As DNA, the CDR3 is TGTGCCAGCAATTCCGGGACAGGGATCTCCGAGCAGTACTTC. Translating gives CASNSGTGISEQYF.

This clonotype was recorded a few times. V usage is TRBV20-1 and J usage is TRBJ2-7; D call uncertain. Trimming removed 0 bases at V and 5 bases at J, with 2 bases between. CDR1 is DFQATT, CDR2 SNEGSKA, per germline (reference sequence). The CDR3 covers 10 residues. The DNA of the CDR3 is TGCAGTGCTAGAGAGAACGAGCAGTACTTC. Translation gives CSARENEQYF.

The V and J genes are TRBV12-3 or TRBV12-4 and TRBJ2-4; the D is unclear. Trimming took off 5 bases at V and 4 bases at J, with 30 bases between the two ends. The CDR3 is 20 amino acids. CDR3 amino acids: CASSPFGLAKNITLKNIQYF. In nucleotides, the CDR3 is TGTGCCAGCAGTCCCTTCGGGTTAGCCAAAAACATAACATTGAAAAACATTCAGTACTTC.

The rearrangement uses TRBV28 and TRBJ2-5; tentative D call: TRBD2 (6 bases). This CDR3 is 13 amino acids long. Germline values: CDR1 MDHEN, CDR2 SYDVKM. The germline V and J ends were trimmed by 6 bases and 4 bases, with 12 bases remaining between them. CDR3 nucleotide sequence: TGTGCCAGCAGAGCGGGCTTAAGAGAGACCCAGTACTTC. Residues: CASRAGLRETQYF. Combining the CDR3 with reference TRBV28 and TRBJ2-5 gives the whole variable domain DVKVTQSSRYLVKRTGEKVFLECVQDMDHENMFWYRQDPGLGLRLIYFSYDVKMKEKGDIPEGYSVSREKKERFSLILESASTNQTSMYLCASRAGLRETQYFGPGTRLLVL.

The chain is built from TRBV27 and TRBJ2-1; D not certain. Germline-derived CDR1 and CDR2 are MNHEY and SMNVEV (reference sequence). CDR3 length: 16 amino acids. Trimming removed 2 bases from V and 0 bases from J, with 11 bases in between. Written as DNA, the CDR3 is TGTGCCAGCAGTTTAGGTGGGAAGAGCTCCTACAATGAGCAGTTCTTC. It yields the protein CASSLGGKSSYNEQFF.

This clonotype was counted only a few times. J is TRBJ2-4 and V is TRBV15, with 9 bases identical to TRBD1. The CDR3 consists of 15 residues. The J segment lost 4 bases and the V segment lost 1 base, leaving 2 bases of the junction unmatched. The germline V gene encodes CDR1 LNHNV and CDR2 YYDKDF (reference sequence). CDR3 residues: CATSRGGQGKNIQYF. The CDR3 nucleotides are TGTGCCACCAGCAGAGGTGGACAGGGGAAAAACATTCAGTACTTC. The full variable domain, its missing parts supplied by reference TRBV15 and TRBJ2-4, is DAMVIQNPRYQVTQFGKPVTLSCSQTLNHNVMYWYQQKSSQAPKLLFHYYDKDFNNEADTPDNFQSRRPNTSFCFLDIRSPGLGDTAMYLCATSRGGQGKNIQYFGAGTRLSVL.

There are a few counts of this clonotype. The CDR3 loop is CSARDMRTGSSGNTIYF. In DNA form, the CDR3 reads TGCAGTGCTAGAGATATGCGGACAGGGAGCTCTGGAAACACCATATATTTT. The V call is TRBV20-1, the J call TRBJ1-3; 8 bases are shared with TRBD1. V shed 0 bases and J 0 bases; nucleotides not matched to a gene: 7. This CDR3 comprises 17 residues. The germline V gene encodes CDR1 DFQATT and CDR2 SNEGSKA (reference sequence).

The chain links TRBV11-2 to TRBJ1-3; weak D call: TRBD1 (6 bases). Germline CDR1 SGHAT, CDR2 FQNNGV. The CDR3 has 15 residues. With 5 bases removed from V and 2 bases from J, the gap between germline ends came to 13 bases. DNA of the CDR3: TGTGCCAGCAGCAAGGCAGGGGCCACTGGAAACACCATATATTTT. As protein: CASSKAGATGNTIYF.

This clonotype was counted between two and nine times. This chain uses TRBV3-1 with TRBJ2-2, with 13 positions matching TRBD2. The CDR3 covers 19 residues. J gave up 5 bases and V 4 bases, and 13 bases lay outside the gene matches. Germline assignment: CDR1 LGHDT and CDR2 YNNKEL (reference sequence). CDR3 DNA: TGTGCCAGCAGCCCCACCTACCTACTAGCGGGGGGGCATACCGGGGAGCTGTTTTTT. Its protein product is CASSPTYLLAGGHTGELFF.

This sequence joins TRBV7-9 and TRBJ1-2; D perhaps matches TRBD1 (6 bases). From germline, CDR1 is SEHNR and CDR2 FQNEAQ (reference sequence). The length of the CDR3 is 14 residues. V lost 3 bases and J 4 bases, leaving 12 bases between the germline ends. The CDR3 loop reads CASSFPQGIYGYTF. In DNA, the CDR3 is TGTGCCAGCAGCTTTCCCCAGGGGATCTATGGCTACACCTTC.

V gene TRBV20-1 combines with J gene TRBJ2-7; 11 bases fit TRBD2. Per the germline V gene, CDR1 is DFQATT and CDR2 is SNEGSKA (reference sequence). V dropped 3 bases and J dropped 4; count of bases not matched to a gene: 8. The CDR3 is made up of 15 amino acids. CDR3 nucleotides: TGCAGTGCTAGGACTAGCGGGGTCATAGGGTACGAGCAGTACTTC. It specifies CSARTSGVIGYEQYF.

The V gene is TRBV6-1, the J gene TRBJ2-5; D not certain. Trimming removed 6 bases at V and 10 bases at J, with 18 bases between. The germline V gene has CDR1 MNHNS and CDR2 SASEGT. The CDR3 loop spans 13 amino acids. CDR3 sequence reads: CASRPTETRVQYF. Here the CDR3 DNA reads TGTGCCAGCAGACCGACGGAAACCCGGGTCCAGTACTTC.